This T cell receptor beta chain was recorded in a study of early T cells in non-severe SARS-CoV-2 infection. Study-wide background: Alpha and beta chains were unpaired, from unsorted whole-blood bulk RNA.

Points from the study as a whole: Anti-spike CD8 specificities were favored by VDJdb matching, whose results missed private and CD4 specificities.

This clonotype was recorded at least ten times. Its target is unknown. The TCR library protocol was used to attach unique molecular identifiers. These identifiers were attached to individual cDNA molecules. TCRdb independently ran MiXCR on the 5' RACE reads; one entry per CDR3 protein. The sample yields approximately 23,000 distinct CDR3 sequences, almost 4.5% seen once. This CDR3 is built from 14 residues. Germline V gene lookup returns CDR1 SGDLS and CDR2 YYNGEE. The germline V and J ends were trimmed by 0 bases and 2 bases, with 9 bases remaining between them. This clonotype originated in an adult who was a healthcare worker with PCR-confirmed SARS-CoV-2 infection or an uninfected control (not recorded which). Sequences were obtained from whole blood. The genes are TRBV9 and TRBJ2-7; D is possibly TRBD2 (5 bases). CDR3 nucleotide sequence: TGTGCCAGCAGCGTAGGAGGGTCCACCTACGAGCAGTACTTC. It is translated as CASSVGGSTYEQYF.